The 2 T cell receptor beta chains below come from one sample, sequenced in a study of T-cell reconstitution after alpha-beta-depleted transplantation in children. The TCRbeta library incorporated unique molecular identifiers. Each CDR3 protein is one row after TCRdb ran MiXCR on the PCR reads. The top ten hold 51% of the sample, which has approximately 82,000 distinct CDR3 sequences, approximately 18% seen once. The sequencing here drew on PBMCs, mostly from graft donor cells, taken 360 days after TCRalphabeta/CD19-depleted stem cell transplant. All receptors derive from a male patient aged 2 to 9 who had a stem cell transplant for acute lymphoblastic leukemia, so the T cells may come from the graft donor.

V usage is TRBV3-1 and J usage is TRBJ2-7, with unresolved D. CDR3 length: 16 residues. The germline V gene encodes CDR1 LGHDT and CDR2 YNNKEL (reference sequence). Trimming took off 6 bases at V and 4 bases at J, with 22 bases between the two ends. The CDR3 nucleotides read TGTGCCAGCAGTCTTTCGGGTGGAACTCTTATGTACGAGCAGTACTTC. Its protein is CASSLSGGTLMYEQYF.

The rearrangement joins TRBV20-1 to TRBJ1-1, with D unresolved. Looked up from germline, CDR1 is DFQATT and CDR2 is SNEGSKA (reference sequence). The CDR3 loop spans 13 amino acids. V was cut by 3 bases and J by 2 bases, with 10 bases left in between. CDR3 nucleotides: TGCAGTGCTAGTTCGGTCATTAACACTGAAGCTTTCTTT. Protein: CSASSVINTEAFF.